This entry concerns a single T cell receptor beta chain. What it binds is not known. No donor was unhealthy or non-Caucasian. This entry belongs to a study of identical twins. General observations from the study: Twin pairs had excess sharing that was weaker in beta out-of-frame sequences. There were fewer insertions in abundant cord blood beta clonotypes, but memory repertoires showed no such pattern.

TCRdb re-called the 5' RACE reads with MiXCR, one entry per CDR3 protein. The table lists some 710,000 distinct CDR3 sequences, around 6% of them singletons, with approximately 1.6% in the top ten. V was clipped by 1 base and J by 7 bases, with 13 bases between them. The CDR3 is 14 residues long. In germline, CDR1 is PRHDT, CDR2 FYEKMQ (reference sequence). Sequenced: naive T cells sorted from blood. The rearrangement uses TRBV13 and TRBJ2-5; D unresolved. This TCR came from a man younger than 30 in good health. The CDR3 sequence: CASSLASNKGTQYF. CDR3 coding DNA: TGTGCCAGCAGCTTAGCCTCCAATAAAGGGACCCAGTACTTC.